These T cell receptor beta chains were read from a single sample in a study of long-term antiretroviral therapy in people with HIV. Assay: immunoSEQ multiplex PCR; the TCRdb copy retains only in-frame clones and omits some. Seen here are approximately 29,000 clones, around 80% observed once, and the top ten hold approximately 8.5%. Specimen: unsorted PBMCs, collected 1.5 years before starting antiretroviral therapy. These receptors came from a man between 18 and 35 years old with HIV. Each CDR3 is given with its conserved first and last residue. The D gene is left open where the match is weak. Expanded clones get a size class; other rows say once, few or many, or leave the size out.

CDR3aa | CDR3nt | abundance | j_gene | v_gene | d_gene
CASSPLQGAWTEAFF | TGTGCCAGCAGCCCGCTACAGGGGGCTTGGACTGAAGCTTTCTTT | NA | TRBJ1-1 | TRBV7-2 | TRBD1
CASRAAKADGYTF | TGTGCCAGCAGGGCCGCGAAGGCAGATGGCTACACCTTC | few | TRBJ1-2 | TRBV6-6 | NA
CASSTGARAGNQPQHF | TGTGCCAGTAGTACTGGGGCCAGGGCCGGGAATCAGCCCCAGCATTTT | NA | TRBJ1-5 | TRBV19 | NA
CASSPSQVAGANVLTF | TGTGCCAGCAGCCCATCCCAGGTCGCTGGGGCCAACGTCCTGACTTTC | NA | TRBJ2-6 | TRBV11-2 | NA
CASSAPLGGSSYEQYF | TGTGCCAGCAGTGCGCCTCTTGGCGGTTCTTCCTACGAGCAGTACTTC | once | TRBJ2-7 | TRBV6-1 | NA
CASRGYQKETQYF | TGTGCCAGCAGAGGCTACCAGAAAGAGACCCAGTACTTC | NA | TRBJ2-5 | TRBV11-1 | NA
CASSWAFDSTDTQYF | TGCGCCAGCAGCTGGGCCTTTGATAGCACAGATACGCAGTATTTT | NA | TRBJ2-3 | TRBV5-1 | NA
CASSFKGQGGPKGF | TGTGCCAGCAGCTTCAAGGGACAGGGAGGACCCAAAGGCTTC | NA | TRBJ1-2 | TRBV6-1 | TRBD1
CASSSVENNEQFF | TGTGCCAGCAGCTCGGTCGAGAATAATGAGCAGTTCTTC | NA | TRBJ2-1 | TRBV5-4 | NA
CASSFRQGYGYTF | TGTGCCAGCAGCTTCCGACAGGGCTATGGCTACACCTTC | once | TRBJ1-2 | TRBV5-3 | TRBD1
CASSTNSYEQYF | TGTGCCAGCAGCACTAATTCCTACGAGCAGTACTTC | NA | TRBJ2-7 | TRBV5-5 | NA
CASSLGGLQETQYF | TGTGCCAGCAGCTTGGGCGGCCTACAAGAGACCCAGTACTTC | NA | TRBJ2-5 | TRBV13 | NA
CASSQDRVRAPSRELFF | TGTGCCAGCAGCCAAGATCGTGTCCGGGCCCCAAGCCGGGAGCTGTTTTTT | NA | TRBJ2-2 | TRBV14 | NA
CASSPTGAWYEQYF | TGTGCCAGCTCCCCCACAGGGGCATGGTACGAGCAGTACTTC | NA | TRBJ2-7 | TRBV18 | TRBD1
CASSLGAGQETQYF | TGCGCCAGCAGCTTGGGCGCGGGGCAAGAGACCCAGTACTTC | NA | TRBJ2-5 | TRBV5-1 | NA
CASARTGNTEAFF | TGTGCCAGCGCCCGGACAGGGAACACTGAAGCTTTCTTT | NA | TRBJ1-1 | TRBV27 | TRBD1
CASSPRQGRGNTEAFF | TGTGCCAGCAGCCCCCGACAGGGCCGGGGGAACACTGAAGCTTTCTTT | once | TRBJ1-1 | TRBV13 | TRBD1
CASSLVPSGTTRYEQYF | TGTGCCAGCAGCTTAGTCCCTAGCGGGACCACGCGTTACGAGCAGTACTTC | NA | TRBJ2-7 | TRBV7-2 | TRBD2
CASSGGAGARYNEQFF | TGTGCCAGCAGCGGAGGGGCAGGGGCTCGATACAATGAGCAGTTCTTC | NA | TRBJ2-1 | TRBV13 | NA
CASSLTGPGTDTQYF | TGCGCCAGCAGCTTGACGGGGCCAGGAACAGATACGCAGTATTTT | NA | TRBJ2-3 | TRBV5-1 | NA
CASSQTGYSGNTIYF | TGTGCCAGCAGCCAGACAGGGTACTCTGGAAACACCATATATTTT | NA | TRBJ1-3 | TRBV7-9 | TRBD1
CASSLAGGGSGRYF | TGCGCCAGCAGCTTGGCCGGGGGAGGTTCCGGACGATATTTT | NA | TRBJ2-3 | TRBV5-1 | NA
CASSLDGPWTGELFF | TGTGCCAGCAGCTTAGACGGGCCGTGGACCGGGGAGCTGTTTTTT | NA | TRBJ2-2 | TRBV7-8 | NA
CSVPDRAQSSYNEQFF | TGCAGCGTCCCCGACAGGGCTCAAAGCTCCTACAATGAGCAGTTCTTC | NA | TRBJ2-1 | TRBV29-1 | TRBD1
CASNPNDQPQHF | TGTGCCAGCAATCCTAACGATCAGCCCCAGCATTTT | NA | TRBJ1-5 | TRBV6-1 | NA
CASRGTRNEQFF | TGTGCCAGCAGAGGGACACGCAATGAGCAGTTCTTC | medium-sized | TRBJ2-1 | TRBV4-2 | NA
CASSHLHKSSTDTQYF | TGTGCCAGCAGCCACCTTCACAAATCTAGCACAGATACGCAGTATTTT | NA | TRBJ2-3 | TRBV7-9 | NA
CASSPWQADRVAEAFF | TGTGCCAGTAGTCCCTGGCAGGCCGACCGGGTGGCTGAAGCTTTCTTT | NA | TRBJ1-1 | TRBV19 | NA
CASSLGRGLEVETQYF | TGTGCCAGCAGCTTAGGGCGAGGACTAGAGGTAGAGACCCAGTACTTC | NA | TRBJ2-5 | TRBV7-9 | TRBD2
CASSIIGLKYGYTF | TGTGCCAGTAGTATAATCGGGCTGAAGTATGGCTACACCTTC | few | TRBJ1-2 | TRBV19 | NA
CASSSTRSSYNEQFF | TGTGCCAGCAGCTCGACTAGGAGCTCCTACAATGAGCAGTTCTTC | NA | TRBJ2-1 | TRBV7-2 | NA
CASLDLGTVNNSPLHF | TGTGCCAGCCTTGATTTAGGGACAGTTAATAATTCACCCCTCCACTTT | NA | TRBJ1-6 | TRBV6-4 | TRBD1
CASSLGFGNTIYF | TGTGCCAGCAGTTTGGGTTTTGGAAACACCATATATTTT | few | TRBJ1-3 | TRBV27 | NA
CASTGSPNTEAFF | TGTGCCAGCACGGGGAGCCCGAACACTGAAGCTTTCTTT | NA | TRBJ1-1 | TRBV6-5 | NA
CASTNTGELFF | TGTGCCAGCACTAACACCGGGGAGCTGTTTTTT | NA | TRBJ2-2 | TRBV6-5 | NA
CASSVSGGAIISYNEQFF | TGTGCCAGCAGCGTCAGCGGGGGGGCCATCATCTCCTACAATGAGCAGTTCTTC | NA | TRBJ2-1 | TRBV9 | TRBD2
CASSEWGGTYNEQFF | TGCGCCAGCAGTGAGTGGGGCGGGACCTACAATGAGCAGTTCTTC | NA | TRBJ2-1 | TRBV10-2 | NA
CASSLKLAGDRTDTQYF | TGTGCCAGCAGTTTAAAGCTAGCGGGAGATCGGACAGATACGCAGTATTTT | NA | TRBJ2-3 | TRBV28 | TRBD2
CASSLGSSGRFYEQYF | TGTGCCAGCAGCTTGGGCTCTAGCGGGAGGTTCTACGAGCAGTACTTC | NA | TRBJ2-7 | TRBV11-2 | TRBD2
CASNPRGARDSYEQYF | TGTGCCAGCAACCCAAGGGGGGCACGCGACTCCTACGAGCAGTACTTC | once | TRBJ2-7 | TRBV28 | NA
CSVPGQGNANYGYTF | TGCAGCGTTCCGGGACAGGGTAATGCTAACTATGGCTACACCTTC | NA | TRBJ1-2 | TRBV29-1 | TRBD1
CASSPRSSTDTQYF | TGCGCCAGCAGCCCCCGGTCCAGCACAGATACGCAGTATTTT | NA | TRBJ2-3 | TRBV5-1 | NA
CASSFGAGAYEQYF | TGTGCCAGCAGTTTTGGCGCAGGGGCCTACGAGCAGTACTTC | NA | TRBJ2-7 | TRBV27 | NA
CASSLGRWQYF | TGTGCCAGCAGCTTAGGGCGGTGGCAGTACTTC | few | TRBJ2-7 | TRBV11-2 | NA
CASSYTFGDTQYF | TGTGCCAGCAGTTACACGTTCGGAGATACGCAGTATTTT | few | TRBJ2-3 | TRBV6-5 | NA
CSVGVGGSEGSYNEQFF | TGCAGCGTTGGAGTAGGGGGGAGTGAAGGGTCCTACAATGAGCAGTTCTTC | NA | TRBJ2-1 | TRBV29-1 | NA
CASSLAGTSRYNEQFF | TGTGCCAGCAGCTTGGCGGGGACTAGTAGGTACAATGAGCAGTTCTTC | NA | TRBJ2-1 | TRBV5-4 | TRBD2
CASGFLAGELFF | TGTGCTAGTGGGTTCCTCGCCGGGGAGCTGTTTTTT | NA | TRBJ2-2 | TRBV12-5 | NA
CASSPRQGGPEAFF | TGTGCCAGCAGCCCGCGACAGGGCGGCCCTGAAGCTTTCTTT | NA | TRBJ1-1 | TRBV7-2 | TRBD1